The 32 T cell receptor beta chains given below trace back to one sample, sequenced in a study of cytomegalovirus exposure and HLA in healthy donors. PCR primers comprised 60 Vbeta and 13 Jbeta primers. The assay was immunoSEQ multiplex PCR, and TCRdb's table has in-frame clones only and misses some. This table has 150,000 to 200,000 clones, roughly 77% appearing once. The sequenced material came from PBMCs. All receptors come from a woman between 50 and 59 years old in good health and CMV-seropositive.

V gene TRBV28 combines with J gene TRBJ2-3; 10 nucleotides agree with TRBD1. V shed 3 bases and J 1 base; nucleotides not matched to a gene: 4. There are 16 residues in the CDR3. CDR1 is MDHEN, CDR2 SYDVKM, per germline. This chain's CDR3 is CASSLAGTGGTDTQYF. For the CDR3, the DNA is TGTGCCAGCAGTTTGGCTGGGACAGGGGGCACAGATACGCAGTATTTT.

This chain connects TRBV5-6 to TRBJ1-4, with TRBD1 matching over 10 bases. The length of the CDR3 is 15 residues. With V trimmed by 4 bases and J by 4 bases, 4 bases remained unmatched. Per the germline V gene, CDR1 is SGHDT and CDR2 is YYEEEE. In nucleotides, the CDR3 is TGTGCCAGCAGCCAAGACAGGGGGCTTAATGAAAAACTGTTTTTT. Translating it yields CASSQDRGLNEKLFF.

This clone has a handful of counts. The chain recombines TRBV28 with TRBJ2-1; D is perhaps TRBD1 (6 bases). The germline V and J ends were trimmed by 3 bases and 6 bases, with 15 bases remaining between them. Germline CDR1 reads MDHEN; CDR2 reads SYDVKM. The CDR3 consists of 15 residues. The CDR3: CASSFLLGQSNEQFF. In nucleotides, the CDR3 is TGTGCCAGCAGTTTCTTGCTGGGACAAAGCAATGAGCAGTTCTTC.

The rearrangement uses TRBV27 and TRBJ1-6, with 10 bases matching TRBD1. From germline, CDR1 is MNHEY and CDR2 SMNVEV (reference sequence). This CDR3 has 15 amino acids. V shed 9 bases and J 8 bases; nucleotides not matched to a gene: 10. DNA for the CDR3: TGTGCCAGTGGCCCTGGGGACAGGGGAGATTCACCCCTCCACTTT. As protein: CASGPGDRGDSPLHF.

Written as DNA, the CDR3 is TGTGCCAGCAGCGCCGGGCGGCTAGCGGGAGCGGGTGAGCAGTTCTTC. Its translation: CASSAGRLAGAGEQFF. V and J are TRBV9 and TRBJ2-1; 10 bases agree with TRBD2. CDR1 and CDR2 from the germline V gene are SGDLS and YYNGEE. The CDR3 has 16 amino acids. After removal of 3 bases from V and 9 bases from J, the junction contained 12 bases not matched to a gene.

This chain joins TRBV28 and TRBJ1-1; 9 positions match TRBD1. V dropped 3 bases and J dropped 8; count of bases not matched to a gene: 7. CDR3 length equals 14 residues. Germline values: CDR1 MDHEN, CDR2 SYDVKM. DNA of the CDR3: TGTGCCAGCAGTTTTCCACAGGGGGCGAAGGAAGCTTTCTTT. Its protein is CASSFPQGAKEAFF.

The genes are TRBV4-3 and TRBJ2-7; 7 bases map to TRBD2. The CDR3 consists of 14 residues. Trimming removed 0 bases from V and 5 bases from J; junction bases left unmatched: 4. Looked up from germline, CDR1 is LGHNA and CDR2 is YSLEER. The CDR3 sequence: CASSQDGRGNEQYF. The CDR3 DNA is TGCGCCAGCAGCCAAGATGGGAGGGGTAACGAGCAGTACTTC.

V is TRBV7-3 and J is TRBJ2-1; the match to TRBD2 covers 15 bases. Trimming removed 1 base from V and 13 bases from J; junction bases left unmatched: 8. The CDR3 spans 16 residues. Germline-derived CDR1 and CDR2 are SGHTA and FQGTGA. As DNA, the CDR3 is TGTGCCAGCAGCTTAAGCCCGGGACTAGCGGGAGGTAACCAGTTCTTC. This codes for CASSLSPGLAGGNQFF.

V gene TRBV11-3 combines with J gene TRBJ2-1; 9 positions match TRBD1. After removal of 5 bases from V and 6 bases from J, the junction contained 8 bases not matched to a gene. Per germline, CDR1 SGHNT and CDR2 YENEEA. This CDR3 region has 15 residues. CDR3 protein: CASSPRQGEPNEQFF. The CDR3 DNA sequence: TGTGCCAGCAGCCCGAGACAGGGGGAACCCAATGAGCAGTTCTTC.

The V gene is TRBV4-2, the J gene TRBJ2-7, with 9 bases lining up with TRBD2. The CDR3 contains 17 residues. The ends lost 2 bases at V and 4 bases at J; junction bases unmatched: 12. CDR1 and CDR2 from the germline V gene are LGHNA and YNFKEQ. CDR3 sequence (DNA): TGTGCCAGCAGCCAACTCGGAGGCGGGAGGGTCTTGTACGAGCAGTACTTC. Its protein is CASSQLGGGRVLYEQYF.

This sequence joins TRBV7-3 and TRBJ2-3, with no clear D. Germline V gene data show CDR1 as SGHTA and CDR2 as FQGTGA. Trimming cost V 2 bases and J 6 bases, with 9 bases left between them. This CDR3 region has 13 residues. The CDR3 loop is CASSLSSEDTQYF. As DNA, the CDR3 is TGTGCCAGCAGCTTATCCAGCGAGGATACGCAGTATTTT.

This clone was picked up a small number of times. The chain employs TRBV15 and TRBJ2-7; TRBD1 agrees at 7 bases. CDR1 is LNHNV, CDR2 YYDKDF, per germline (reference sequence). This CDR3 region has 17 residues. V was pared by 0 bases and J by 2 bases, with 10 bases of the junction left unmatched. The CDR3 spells CATSREPYRGSTYEQYF. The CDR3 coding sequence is TGTGCCACCAGCAGAGAGCCCTACAGGGGATCCACCTACGAGCAGTACTTC.

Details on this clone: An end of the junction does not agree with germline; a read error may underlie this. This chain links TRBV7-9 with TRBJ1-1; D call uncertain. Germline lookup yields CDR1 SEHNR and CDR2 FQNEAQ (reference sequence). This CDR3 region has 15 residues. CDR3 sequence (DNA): TGTTCCAGCAGCTTAGTACGGCCCCAGGACACTGAAGCTTTCTTT. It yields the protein CSSSLVRPQDTEAFF.

The CDR3 DNA reads TGTGCCAGCTTATTAACAGGGTCCGAGCAGTACTTC. Translating it yields CASLLTGSEQYF. This sequence joins TRBV18 and TRBJ2-7; D possibly corresponds to TRBD1 (6 bases). Trimming took 7 bases from V and 6 from J, leaving 13 bases between them. Germline CDR1 reads KGHSH; CDR2 reads LQKENI. CDR3 length: 12 amino acids.

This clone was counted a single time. The DNA for the CDR3 is TGTGCCAGCAGTTTAGGAGGGAGGGTAAAACTGTTTTTT. This encodes CASSLGGRVKLFF. The gene calls are TRBV28 and TRBJ1-4; D is unresolved. The germline gives CDR1 MDHEN, CDR2 SYDVKM. V lost 2 bases, J lost 10 bases, and 11 bases lay in between. This CDR3 contains 13 residues.

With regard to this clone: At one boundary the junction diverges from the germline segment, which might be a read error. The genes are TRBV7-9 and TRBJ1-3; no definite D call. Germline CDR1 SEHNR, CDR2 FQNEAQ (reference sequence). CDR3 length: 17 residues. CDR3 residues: CSSSPRYSSSSGNTIYF. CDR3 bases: TGTTCCAGCAGCCCCAGGTACAGCTCAAGCTCTGGAAACACCATATATTTT.

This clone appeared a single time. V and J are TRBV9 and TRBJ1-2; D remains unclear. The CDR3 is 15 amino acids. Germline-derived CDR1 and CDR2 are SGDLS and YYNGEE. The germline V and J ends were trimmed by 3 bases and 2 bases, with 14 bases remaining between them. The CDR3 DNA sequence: TGTGCCAGCAGCGCCAGATATGGAGGGAACTATGGCTACACCTTC. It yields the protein CASSARYGGNYGYTF.

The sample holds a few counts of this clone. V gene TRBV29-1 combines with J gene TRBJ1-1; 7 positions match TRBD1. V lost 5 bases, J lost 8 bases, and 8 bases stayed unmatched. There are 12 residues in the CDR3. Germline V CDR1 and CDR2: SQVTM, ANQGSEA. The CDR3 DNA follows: TGCAGCGTTATAGGGGGCCTTTACGAAGCTTTCTTT. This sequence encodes CSVIGGLYEAFF.

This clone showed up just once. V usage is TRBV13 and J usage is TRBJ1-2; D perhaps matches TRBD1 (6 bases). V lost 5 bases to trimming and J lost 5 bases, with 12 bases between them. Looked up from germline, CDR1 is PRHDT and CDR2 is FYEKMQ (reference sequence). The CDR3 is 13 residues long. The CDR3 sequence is CASSLNRVYGYTF. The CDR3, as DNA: TGTGCCAGCAGCCTCAACAGGGTGTATGGCTACACCTTC.

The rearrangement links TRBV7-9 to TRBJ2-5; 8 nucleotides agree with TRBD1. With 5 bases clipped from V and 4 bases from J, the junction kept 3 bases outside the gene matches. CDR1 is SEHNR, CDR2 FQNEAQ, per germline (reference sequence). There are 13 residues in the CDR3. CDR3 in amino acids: CASSTGTGETQYF. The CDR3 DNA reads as TGTGCCAGCAGCACCGGGACAGGAGAGACCCAGTACTTC.

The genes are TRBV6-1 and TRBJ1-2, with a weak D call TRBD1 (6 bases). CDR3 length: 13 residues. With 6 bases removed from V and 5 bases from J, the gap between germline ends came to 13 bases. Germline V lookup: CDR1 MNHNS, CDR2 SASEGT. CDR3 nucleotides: TGTGCCAGCAGAACCGGGACACCTTATGGCTACACCTTC. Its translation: CASRTGTPYGYTF.

Here the CDR3 DNA reads TGTGCCAGCAGTTACTCCAGACGGAGGAACACTGAAGCTTTCTTT. This gives the protein CASSYSRRRNTEAFF. The V gene is TRBV6-6, the J gene TRBJ1-1; D gene uncertain. The germline V gene has CDR1 MNHNY and CDR2 SVGAGI (reference sequence). V lost 0 bases to trimming and J lost 1 base, with 9 bases between them. This CDR3 has 15 amino acids.

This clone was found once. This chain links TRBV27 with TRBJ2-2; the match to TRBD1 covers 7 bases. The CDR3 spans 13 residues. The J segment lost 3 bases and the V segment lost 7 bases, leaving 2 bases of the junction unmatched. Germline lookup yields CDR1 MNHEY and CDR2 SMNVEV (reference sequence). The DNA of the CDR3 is TGTGCCAGCATGACAGGGCACACCGGGGAGCTGTTTTTT. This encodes CASMTGHTGELFF.

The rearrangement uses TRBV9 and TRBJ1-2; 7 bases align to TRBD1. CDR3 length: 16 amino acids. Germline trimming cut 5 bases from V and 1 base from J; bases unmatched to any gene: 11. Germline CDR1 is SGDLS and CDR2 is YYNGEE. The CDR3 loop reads CASSATRDSINYGYTF. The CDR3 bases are TGTGCCAGCAGTGCCACCCGGGACAGCATTAACTATGGCTACACCTTC.

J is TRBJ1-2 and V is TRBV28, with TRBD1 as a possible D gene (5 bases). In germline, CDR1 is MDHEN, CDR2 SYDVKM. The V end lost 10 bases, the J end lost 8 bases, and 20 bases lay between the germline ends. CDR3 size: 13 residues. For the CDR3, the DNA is TGTGCCACCCCCGGGGGGGGAGGAGGGGGCTACACCTTC. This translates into CATPGGGGGGYTF.

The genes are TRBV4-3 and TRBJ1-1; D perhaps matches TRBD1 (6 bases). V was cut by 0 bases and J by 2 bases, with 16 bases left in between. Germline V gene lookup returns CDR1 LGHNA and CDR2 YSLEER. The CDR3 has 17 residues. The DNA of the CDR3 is TGCGCCAGCAGCCAAGAAAGGGAGACAGGTCTAAACACTGAAGCTTTCTTT. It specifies CASSQERETGLNTEAFF.

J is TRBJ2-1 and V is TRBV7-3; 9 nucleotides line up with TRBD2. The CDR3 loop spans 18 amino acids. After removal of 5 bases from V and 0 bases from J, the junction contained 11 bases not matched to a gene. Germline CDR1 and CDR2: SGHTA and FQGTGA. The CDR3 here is CASSPRGAGGSSYNEQFF. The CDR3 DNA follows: TGTGCCAGCAGCCCCCGGGGAGCGGGGGGTAGCTCCTACAATGAGCAGTTCTTC.

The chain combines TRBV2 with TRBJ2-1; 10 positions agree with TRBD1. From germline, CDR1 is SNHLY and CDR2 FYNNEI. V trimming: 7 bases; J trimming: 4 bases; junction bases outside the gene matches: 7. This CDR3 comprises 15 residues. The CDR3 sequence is CASTDRDRGYNEQFF. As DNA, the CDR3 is TGTGCCAGCACCGACCGGGACAGGGGTTACAATGAGCAGTTCTTC.

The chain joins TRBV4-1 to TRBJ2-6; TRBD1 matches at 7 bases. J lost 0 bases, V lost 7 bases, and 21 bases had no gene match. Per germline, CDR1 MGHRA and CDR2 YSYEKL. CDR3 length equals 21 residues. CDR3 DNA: TGCGCCAGCATCCCTGGGGCCCCCCCTCGACAGGGTGGCTCTGGGGCCAACGTCCTGACTTTC. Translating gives CASIPGAPPRQGGSGANVLTF.

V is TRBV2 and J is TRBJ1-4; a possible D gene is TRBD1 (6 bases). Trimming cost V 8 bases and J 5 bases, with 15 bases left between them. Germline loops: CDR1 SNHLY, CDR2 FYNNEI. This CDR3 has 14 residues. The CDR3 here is CASDRGALNEKLFF. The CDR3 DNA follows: TGTGCCAGCGATCGGGGGGCCTTGAATGAAAAACTGTTTTTT. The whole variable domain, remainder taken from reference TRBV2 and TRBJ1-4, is EPEVTQTPSHQVTQMGQEVILRCVPISNHLYFYWYRQILGQKVEFLVSFYNNEISEKSEIFDDQFSVERPDGSNFTLKIRSTKLEDSAMYFCASDRGALNEKLFFGSGTQLSVL.

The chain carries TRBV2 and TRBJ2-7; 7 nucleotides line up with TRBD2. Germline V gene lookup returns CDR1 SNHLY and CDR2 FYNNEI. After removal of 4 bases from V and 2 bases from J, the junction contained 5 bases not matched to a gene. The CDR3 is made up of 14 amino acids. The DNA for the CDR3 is TGTGCCAGCAGTGGGGCCCTAGCGGCCTACGAGCAGTACTTC. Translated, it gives CASSGALAAYEQYF.

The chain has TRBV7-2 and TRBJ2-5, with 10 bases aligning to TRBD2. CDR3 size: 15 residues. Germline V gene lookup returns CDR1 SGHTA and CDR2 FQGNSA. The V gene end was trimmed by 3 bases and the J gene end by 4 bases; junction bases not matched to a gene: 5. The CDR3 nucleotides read TGTGCCAGCAGCTTGGGACTAGCGCTGCCAGAGACCCAGTACTTC. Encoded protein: CASSLGLALPETQYF.